These 14 T cell receptor beta chains were sequenced from one sample in a study of PD-1 blockade in classical Hodgkin lymphoma. Time point defined: cycle 4 day 1 (C4D1), after less than 7 weeks of nivolumab. Each patient's relapse followed autologous stem cell transplantation, and brentuximab vedotin exposure varied. Assay: immunoSEQ multiplex PCR; the TCRdb copy retains only in-frame clones and omits some. The sample has 19,000 or so clones, roughly 85% seen once; the top ten hold roughly 15%. The sequences come from peripheral blood mononuclear cells (PBMCs), collected before the fourth cycle of nivolumab. These receptors all stem from a human donor with classical Hodgkin lymphoma.

This chain joins TRBV7-6 and TRBJ1-5; 7 bases agree with TRBD1. V lost 5 bases, J lost 8 bases, and 6 bases stayed unmatched. Germline V gene data show CDR1 as SGHVS and CDR2 as FNYEAQ. This CDR3 has 13 amino acids. The CDR3 nucleotides read TGTGCCAGCAGCCAGGGACAGTATGAGCCCCAGCATTTT. Translating it yields CASSQGQYEPQHF.

The chain recombines TRBV4-3 with TRBJ2-3, with 12 bases aligning to TRBD2. This CDR3 comprises 20 residues. Losses at the gene ends were 0 bases for V and 1 base for J; bases not matched to a gene: 11. Germline CDR1 LGHNA, CDR2 YSLEER. CDR3 nucleotide sequence: TGCGCCAGCAGCCAAGATCGACTAGCGGGAGCCTCTATGGGCACAGATACGCAGTATTTT. Protein: CASSQDRLAGASMGTDTQYF.

CDR3 residues: CASSPGTVGYEQYF. CDR3 DNA: TGTGCCAGTAGTCCCGGGACAGTAGGCTACGAGCAGTACTTC. The chain uses TRBV19 and TRBJ2-7; 7 positions agree with TRBD1. After removal of 5 bases from V and 3 bases from J, the junction contained 7 bases not matched to a gene. Germline-derived CDR1 and CDR2 are LNHDA and SQIVND (reference sequence). This CDR3 has 14 residues.

This chain uses TRBV18 with TRBJ1-2; D gene uncertain. Germline lookup yields CDR1 KGHSH and CDR2 LQKENI. V gave up 0 bases and J gave up 4 bases, with 9 bases separating them. CDR3 size: 14 residues. CDR3 nucleotide sequence: TGTGCCAGCTCACCACCTGACCATTTCTATGGCTACACCTTC. Its protein is CASSPPDHFYGYTF.

The chain is built from TRBV19 and TRBJ2-5, with TRBD1 as a possible D gene (6 bases). Trimming stripped 4 bases from V and 3 bases from J, with 12 bases between. This CDR3 has 14 amino acids. The V gene's germline CDR1 is LNHDA and CDR2 SQIVND (reference sequence). The CDR3 nucleotides read TGTGCCAGTAGTAAACAGGGATGGGAAGAGACCCAGTACTTC. Protein: CASSKQGWEETQYF. The full variable domain, completed using reference TRBV19 and TRBJ2-5, is DGGITQSPKYLFRKEGQNVTLSCEQNLNHDAMYWYRQDPGQGLRLIYYSQIVNDFQKGDIAEGYSVSREKKESFPLTVTSAQKNPTAFYLCASSKQGWEETQYFGPGTRLLVL.

The gene calls are TRBV4-3 and TRBJ2-7; 8 bases are a match to TRBD1. CDR3 length: 14 residues. V was clipped by 4 bases and J by 4 bases; unmatched bases: 6. From germline, CDR1 is LGHNA and CDR2 YSLEER. The CDR3 is CASSLRQGPYEQYF. The CDR3 coding sequence is TGCGCCAGCAGCCTCCGACAGGGGCCGTACGAGCAGTACTTC.

The chain combines TRBV7-9 with TRBJ2-7, with TRBD2 matching over 7 bases. This CDR3 region has 15 residues. CDR1 is SEHNR and CDR2 is FQNEAQ in the germline V gene (reference sequence). V shed 1 base and J 3 bases; nucleotides not matched to a gene: 6. CDR3 bases: TGTGCCAGCAGCTTAGGGGGAGGGTGGGGCTACGAGCAGTACTTC. Protein sequence: CASSLGGGWGYEQYF.

The CDR3 bases are TGCGCCAGCAGCGCAAGCCCAGTTGACACTGAAGCTTTCTTT. Translating gives CASSASPVDTEAFF. The chain uses TRBV5-1 and TRBJ1-1, with D hard to call. The V end was cut by 4 bases, the J end by 3 bases, with 13 bases between. The length of the CDR3 is 14 residues. The V gene's germline CDR1 is SGHRS and CDR2 YFSETQ. The full variable domain, its missing parts supplied by reference TRBV5-1 and TRBJ1-1, is KAGVTQTPRYLIKTRGQQVTLSCSPISGHRSVSWYQQTPGQGLQFLFEYFSETQRNKGNFPGRFSGRQFSNSRSEMNVSTLELGDSALYLCASSASPVDTEAFFGQGTRLTVV.

The chain uses TRBV6-5 and TRBJ1-2, with D perhaps TRBD1 (6 bases). The germline gives CDR1 MNHEY, CDR2 SVGAGI. V was shortened by 6 bases and J by 8 bases, with 13 bases between the two germline ends. CDR3 length equals 12 residues. The CDR3 loop reads CASRLYREGYTF. CDR3 DNA: TGTGCCAGCAGGTTATACAGGGAAGGCTACACCTTC.

V gene TRBV7-9 combines with J gene TRBJ2-1, with unresolved D. The V end was cut by 5 bases, the J end by 15 bases, with 20 bases between. This CDR3 is built from 13 residues. Germline V gene lookup returns CDR1 SEHNR and CDR2 FQNEAQ (reference sequence). This CDR3 is CASSRGPIGDPFF. DNA of the CDR3: TGTGCCAGCAGCCGTGGACCCATCGGAGATCCGTTCTTC.

This rearrangement joins TRBV7-8 to TRBJ1-5; the D gene is possibly TRBD1 (5 bases). In germline, CDR1 is SGHVS, CDR2 FQNEAQ. Trimming cost V 1 base and J 2 bases, with 15 bases left between them. The CDR3 totals 17 residues. CDR3 residues: CASSLGVGREGNQPQHF. CDR3 coding DNA: TGTGCCAGCAGCTTAGGGGTTGGCAGGGAGGGCAATCAGCCCCAGCATTTT.

The chain couples TRBV4-3 to TRBJ1-1; D call uncertain. Germline CDR1 and CDR2: LGHNA and YSLEER. The CDR3 spans 14 residues. Trimming shortened V by 5 bases and J by 2 bases, and 12 bases separated the two germline ends. The CDR3 DNA reads as TGCGCCAGCAGCACCGGGTTTATAAACACTGAAGCTTTCTTT. This translates into CASSTGFINTEAFF.

The chain uses TRBV29-1 and TRBJ2-7; D is unclear. CDR1 and CDR2 (germline): SQVTM, ANQGSEA. This CDR3 is built from 13 residues. V lost 4 bases and J lost 0, with 10 bases in between. The CDR3 region is CSVATVPSYEQYF. The CDR3 region has the DNA TGCAGCGTTGCTACAGTTCCCTCCTACGAGCAGTACTTC.

The V gene is TRBV30, the J gene TRBJ2-3; D gene unclear. Germline values: CDR1 GTSNPN, CDR2 SVGIG (reference sequence). Trimming stripped 7 bases from V and 1 base from J, with 9 bases between. CDR3 length equals 12 residues. DNA for the CDR3: TGTGCCTTGTTTGTGGGCACAGATACGCAGTATTTT. Translated: CALFVGTDTQYF.